One sample yielded the 6 T cell receptor beta chains listed below, sequenced in a study of T cell repertoires in cytomegalovirus infection. TCRdb called the reads again in MiXCR, with one record for every CDR3 protein. Of some 600,000 distinct CDR3 sequences listed, 24% were seen once; the top ten hold under 8.5%. Sample: CD8+ T cells from PBMCs. These receptors all stem from a human donor in good health (CMV status not recorded). Some clones in this sample may be carry-over from other donors' samples.

This clonotype was seen at least ten times. CDR3 nucleotides: TGTGCCAGCAGTTACTCGTGGGACCTCCGCACAGATACGCAGTATTTT. Amino acid sequence: CASSYSWDLRTDTQYF. This sequence joins TRBV6-5 and TRBJ2-3; D tentatively fits TRBD1 or TRBD2 (5 bases each). CDR1 is MNHEY and CDR2 is SVGAGI in the germline V gene. This CDR3 is 16 amino acids long. V lost 0 bases and J lost 1, with 11 bases in between.

This clonotype showed up just a few times. This rearrangement joins TRBV29-1 to TRBJ2-1; possible D gene TRBD2, 5 bases. The CDR3 has 13 residues. V dropped 6 bases and J dropped 8 bases, with 17 bases sitting between them. The V gene's germline CDR1 is SQVTM and CDR2 ANQGSEA. The CDR3 bases are TGCAGCGTCCCCCCAAGGCTAGCCTATGAGCAGTTCTTC. It codes for CSVPPRLAYEQFF.

This chain joins TRBV15 and TRBJ2-7; D is unresolved. Deletions cut 3 bases from V and 5 bases from J, with 5 bases between. The CDR3 loop spans 11 amino acids. From germline, CDR1 is LNHNV and CDR2 YYDKDF (reference sequence). CDR3 nucleotide sequence: TGTGCCACCAGCAGCCACAACGAGCAGTACTTC. This codes for CATSSHNEQYF. The full variable domain, in which reference TRBV15 and TRBJ2-7 provide the parts outside the CDR3, is DAMVIQNPRYQVTQFGKPVTLSCSQTLNHNVMYWYQQKSSQAPKLLFHYYDKDFNNEADTPDNFQSRRPNTSFCFLDIRSPGLGDTAMYLCATSSHNEQYFGPGTRLTVT.

This clonotype showed up just a few times. This chain links TRBV20-1 with TRBJ2-3, with TRBD2 matching over 13 bases. Per the germline V gene, CDR1 is DFQATT and CDR2 is SNEGSKA (reference sequence). V was pared by 2 bases and J by 4 bases, with 12 bases of the junction left unmatched. The CDR3 spans 18 residues. CDR3 bases: TGCAGTGCTAGAAAGACTAGCGGGGGGTTCGTTTCCGCAGATACGCAGTATTTT. Translating it yields CSARKTSGGFVSADTQYF.

For this clonotype: This may stem from a read error, because a much larger clone lies one nucleotide away. The chain links TRBV28 to TRBJ1-6; D not resolved. This CDR3 has 13 amino acids. Germline CDR1 MDHEN, CDR2 SYDVKM. CDR3 residues: CANSPPGGSPLHF. CDR3 nucleotides: TGTGCCAACAGTCCCCCGGGTGGTTCACCCCTCCACTTT. Full variable domain (rest looked up from reference TRBV28 and TRBJ1-6): DVKVTQSSRYLVKRTGEKVFLECVQDMDHENMFWYRQDPGLGLRLIYFSYDVKMKEKGDIPEGYSVSREKKERFSLILESASTNQTSMYLCANSPPGGSPLHFGNGTRLTVT.

This clonotype was recorded many times. The chain recombines TRBV7-6 with TRBJ2-7; TRBD1 matches 8 bases. With 5 bases clipped from V and 2 bases from J, the junction kept 8 bases outside the gene matches. CDR1 and CDR2 from the germline V gene are SGHVS and FNYEAQ. The CDR3 spans 15 residues. DNA of the CDR3: TGTGCCAGCAGCACCGGACAGGGCGAAACCTACGAGCAGTACTTC. Translating it yields CASSTGQGETYEQYF.